The 4 T cell receptor beta chains reported below all come from one sample, sequenced in a study of identical twins. TCRdb passed the 5' RACE reads through MiXCR, listing each CDR3 protein once. The sample yields 250,000 or so distinct CDR3 sequences, more than 9.5% seen once. Separately, the same data were catalogued under a study of yellow fever vaccine responses in identical twins.

Input material: memory (CD45RO+) T cells sorted from blood. Receptors were obtained from a woman in her late teens or twenties in good health.

V and J are TRBV28 and TRBJ2-4; D is perhaps TRBD1 (6 bases). This CDR3 is built from 15 residues. Germline V gene data show CDR1 as MDHEN and CDR2 as SYDVKM. V lost 5 bases and J lost 2, with 13 bases in between. The CDR3, as DNA: TGTGCCAGCAGTCTAAGGACAGCATCCAAAAACATTCAGTACTTC. Translating gives CASSLRTASKNIQYF.

The table lists this clonotype with many counts. The V and J genes are TRBV12-3 or TRBV12-4 and TRBJ2-7; tentatively, D is TRBD1 (6 bases). This CDR3 spans 13 amino acids. Between the trimmed V and J ends, which lost 5 bases and 5 bases, there was a span of 13 bases. The DNA for the CDR3 is TGTGCCAGCAGTCGAACAGGGACCCACGAGCAGTACTTC. Its translation: CASSRTGTHEQYF.

This clonotype was seen only a few times. V usage is TRBV6-5 and J usage is TRBJ1-2, with D tentatively TRBD1 (6 bases). CDR3 length: 17 residues. Germline V gene sequence: CDR1 MNHEY, CDR2 SVGAGI. Trimming stripped 0 bases from V and 4 bases from J, with 18 bases between. CDR3 region: CASSYSRGGVSSYGYTF. The CDR3 coding sequence is TGTGCCAGCAGTTACTCGAGGGGGGGAGTATCCTCCTATGGCTACACCTTC.

The chain has TRBV12-3 or TRBV12-4 and TRBJ2-3; D is unclear. This CDR3 spans 14 amino acids. V lost 3 bases, J lost 0 bases, and 7 bases lay in between. The CDR3 loop reads CASSFRASTDTQYF. CDR3 sequence (DNA): TGTGCCAGCAGTTTCAGAGCTAGCACAGATACGCAGTATTTT.